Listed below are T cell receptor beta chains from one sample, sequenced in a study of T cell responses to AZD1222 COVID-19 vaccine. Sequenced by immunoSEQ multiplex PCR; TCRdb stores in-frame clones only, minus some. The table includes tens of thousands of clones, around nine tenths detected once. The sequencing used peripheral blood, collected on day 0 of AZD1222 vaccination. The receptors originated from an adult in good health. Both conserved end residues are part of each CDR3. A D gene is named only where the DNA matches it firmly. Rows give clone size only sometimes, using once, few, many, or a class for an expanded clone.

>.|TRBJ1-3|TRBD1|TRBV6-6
TGTGCCAGCAGTTTACAGGGGAGCGGAAACACCATATATTTT
CASSLQGSGNTIYF
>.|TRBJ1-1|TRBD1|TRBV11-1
TGTGCCAGCAGTTTGACAGGGGGAAACACTGAAGCTTTCTTT
CASSLTGGNTEAFF
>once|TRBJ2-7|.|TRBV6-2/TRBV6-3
TGTGCCAGCAGTTACAGGGAGGAAGTGAGGTACGAGCAGTACTTC
CASSYREEVRYEQYF
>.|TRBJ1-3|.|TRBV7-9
TGTGCCAGCAGCACACCGCCCCAAGGACCAGTTGAAAACACCATATATTTT
CASSTPPQGPVENTIYF
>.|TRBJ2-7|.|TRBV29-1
TGCAGCGTTGTTTGGCCGACGAATTACGAGCAGTACTTC
CSVVWPTNYEQYF
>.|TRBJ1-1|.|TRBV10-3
TGTGCCATCAGTGGCGGGAACGGGAGTAGGACTGAAGCTTTCTTT
CAISGGNGSRTEAFF
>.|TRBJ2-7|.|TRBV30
TGTGCCTGGAGTGTCACGGCCTACGAGCAGTACTTC
CAWSVTAYEQYF
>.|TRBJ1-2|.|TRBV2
TGTGCCAGCAGTGAGTCCCCGACTAACTATGGCTACACCTTC
CASSESPTNYGYTF
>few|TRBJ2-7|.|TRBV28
TGTGCCAGCAGTCCCCCGACCCCCTACGAGCAGTACTTC
CASSPPTPYEQYF
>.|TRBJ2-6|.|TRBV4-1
TGCGCCAGCAGCCAAGATGAAACAGCCTCTGGGGCCAACGTCCTGACTTTC
CASSQDETASGANVLTF
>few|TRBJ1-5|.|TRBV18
TGTGCCAGCTCACCGTTTGATGGGGGGGTGAGCAATCAGCCCCAGCATTTT
CASSPFDGGVSNQPQHF
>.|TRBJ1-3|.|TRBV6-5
TGTGCCAGCAGTACCACCTCTGGAAACACCATATATTTT
CASSTTSGNTIYF
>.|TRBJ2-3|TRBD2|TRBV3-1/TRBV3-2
TGTGCCAGCAGCCCCACTAGCGGGAGCACAGATACGCAGTATTTT
CASSPTSGSTDTQYF
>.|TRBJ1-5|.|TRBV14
TGTGCCAGCAGCCAAGAATTTGGTCAGCCCCAGCATTTT
CASSQEFGQPQHF
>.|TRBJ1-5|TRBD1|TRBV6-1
TGTGCCAGCAGTGAAGAGAGACAGGGTGATCAGCCCCAGCATTTT
CASSEERQGDQPQHF
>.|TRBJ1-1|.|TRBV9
TGTGCCAGCAGCGTAGGGCAGGGGTATGGCACTGAAGCTTTCTTT
CASSVGQGYGTEAFF
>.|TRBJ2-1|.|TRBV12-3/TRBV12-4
TGTGCCAGCAGTACAGACCAGGACAATGAGCAGTTCTTC
CASSTDQDNEQFF
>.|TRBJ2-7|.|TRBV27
TGTGCCAGCAGTAAGGGGCGTTACGAGCAGTACTTC
CASSKGRYEQYF
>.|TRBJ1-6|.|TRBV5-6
TGTGCCAGCAGCTTTGCGGGGTATAATTCACCCCTCCACTTT
CASSFAGYNSPLHF
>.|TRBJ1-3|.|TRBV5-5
TGTGCCAGCACCGGGGACTCTGGAAACACCATATATTTT
CASTGDSGNTIYF
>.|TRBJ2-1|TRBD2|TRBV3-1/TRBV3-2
TGTGCCAGCAGCCTAAGCGGGAGCCACAATGAGCAGTTCTTC
CASSLSGSHNEQFF
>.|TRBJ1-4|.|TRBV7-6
TGTGCCAGCAGCCAAGACCCGGGACGGACTAATGAAAAACTGTTTTTT
CASSQDPGRTNEKLFF
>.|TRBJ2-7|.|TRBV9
TGTGCCAGCAGCCTTGGAGGGACGCCCGACTACGAGCAGTACTTC
CASSLGGTPDYEQYF
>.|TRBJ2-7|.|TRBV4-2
TGTGCCAGCCGAGCTGACTCCTACGAGCAGTACTTC
CASRADSYEQYF
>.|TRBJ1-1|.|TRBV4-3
TGCGCCAGCAGCCAAGACGAGGGGAGAACTGAAGCTTTCTTT
CASSQDEGRTEAFF
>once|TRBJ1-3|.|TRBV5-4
TGTGCCAGCAGCTTGGAAAGTCGCTCTGGAAACACCATATATTTT
CASSLESRSGNTIYF
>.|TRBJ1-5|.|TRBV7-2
TGTGCCAGCAGCTTACGGGGTCAGCCCCAGCATTTT
CASSLRGQPQHF
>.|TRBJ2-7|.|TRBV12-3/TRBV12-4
TGTGCCAGCAGCACACAGGGGGGGGAGCAGTACTTC
CASSTQGGEQYF
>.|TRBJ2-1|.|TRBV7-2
TGTGCCAGCAACCCCTCCGTGGGCCCTCCCTACAATGAGCAGTTCTTC
CASNPSVGPPYNEQFF
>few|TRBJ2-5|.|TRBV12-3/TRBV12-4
TGTGCCAGCAGTTTCCCACTAGGCGAGACCCAGTACTTC
CASSFPLGETQYF
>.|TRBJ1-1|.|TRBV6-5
TGTGCCAGCGGGAGACAGATGAACACTGAAGCTTTCTTT
CASGRQMNTEAFF
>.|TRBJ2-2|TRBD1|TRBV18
TGTGCCAGCTCACCCCGGGACAGCAGCACCGGGGAGCTGTTTTTT
CASSPRDSSTGELFF
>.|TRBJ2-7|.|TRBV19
TGTGCCAGTAGTATAGCTGGAGCCTACGAGCAGTACTTC
CASSIAGAYEQYF
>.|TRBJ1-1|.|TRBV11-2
TGTGCCAGCATCCGCCTTATGAACACTGAAGCTTTCTTT
CASIRLMNTEAFF
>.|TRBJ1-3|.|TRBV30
TGTGCCTGGACCAGTGACTCTGGAAACACCATATATTTT
CAWTSDSGNTIYF
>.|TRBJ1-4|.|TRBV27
TGTGCCAGCAGTTTTACAGCAACTAATGAAAAACTGTTTTTT
CASSFTATNEKLFF
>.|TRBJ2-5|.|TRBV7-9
TGTGCCAGCAGCTTTAGTCAAGGGGCAGCTCAAGAGACCCAGTACTTC
CASSFSQGAAQETQYF
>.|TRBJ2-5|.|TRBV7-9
TGTGCCAGCAGCTTAGGATTATTACAAGAGACCCAGTACTTC
CASSLGLLQETQYF
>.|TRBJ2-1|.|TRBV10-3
TGTGCCATCAGTAGCTCCTACAATGAGCAGTTCTTC
CAISSSYNEQFF
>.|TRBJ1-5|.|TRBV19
TGTGCCAGTAGTACATCTACCGGGGGCAATCAGCCCCAGCATTTT
CASSTSTGGNQPQHF
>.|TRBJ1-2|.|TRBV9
TGTGCCAGCAGCATTGGGACTGGGCTTTATTATGGCTACACCTTC
CASSIGTGLYYGYTF
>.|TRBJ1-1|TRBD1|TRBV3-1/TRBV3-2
TGTGCCAGCAGCCAGCAGCAGGGGGAAGGCACTGAAGCTTTCTTT
CASSQQQGEGTEAFF
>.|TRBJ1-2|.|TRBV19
TGTGCCAGTAGTATAGATCAAGGAATCGGCTACACCTTC
CASSIDQGIGYTF
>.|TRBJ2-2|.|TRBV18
TGTGCCAGCTCACCACTTGTAGCGGCGAACACCGGGGAGCTGTTTTTT
CASSPLVAANTGELFF
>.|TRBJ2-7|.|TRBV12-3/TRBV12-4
TGTGCCAGCAGTTTGCATCAGTACGAGCAGTACTTC
CASSLHQYEQYF
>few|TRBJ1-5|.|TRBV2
TGTGCCAGCTCCGGAGGAAGGGGGCAGCCCCAGCATTTT
CASSGGRGQPQHF
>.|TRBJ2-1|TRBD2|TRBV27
TGTGCCAGCAGTTTATCCGGGGGGAAATACAATGAGCAGTTCTTC
CASSLSGGKYNEQFF
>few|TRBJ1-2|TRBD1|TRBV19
TGTGCCAGTAGTAGCCGGACAGGGACCTTTAACTATGGCTACACCTTC
CASSSRTGTFNYGYTF
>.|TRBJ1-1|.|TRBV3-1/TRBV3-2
TGTGCCAGCAGCCAGATGAGGGCCACTGAAGCTTTCTTT
CASSQMRATEAFF
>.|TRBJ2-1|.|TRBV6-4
TGTGCCAGCAGTGATCCGTCTTCAGGAAACAATGAGCAGTTCTTC
CASSDPSSGNNEQFF
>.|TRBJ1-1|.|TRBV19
TGTGCCAGTAGTATCCCGCCCAACACTGAAGCTTTCTTT
CASSIPPNTEAFF
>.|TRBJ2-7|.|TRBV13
TGTGCCAGCAGCTTGGTCAACTCCTACGAGCAGTACTTC
CASSLVNSYEQYF
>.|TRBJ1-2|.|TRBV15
TGTGCCACCAGCAGAGATGAAACCTACACCTTC
CATSRDETYTF